This T cell receptor beta chain is drawn from a study of blood T cell repertoires in COVID-19. The authors' processing: Amplifying reference gene primers gave estimates of nucleated cell counts. Method: immunoSEQ multiplex PCR; TCRdb's copy keeps in-frame clones and lacks some. V, J and clone size reflect that table, while D and trimming were determined from the DNA. The sample carries 30,000 or so clones, 82% recorded once. The clonotype comes from a man older than 75 with active or convalescent COVID-19. Source material: peripheral blood.

CDR3 nucleotides: TGTGCCAGCAGCTCGACAAGGACTAGCGGGAGTACCGGGGAGCTGTTTTTT. Translation gives CASSSTRTSGSTGELFF. The rearrangement links TRBV7-6 to TRBJ2-2; 13 nucleotides match TRBD2. The J segment lost 5 bases and the V segment lost 4 bases, leaving 7 bases of the junction unmatched. The length of the CDR3 is 17 residues. Per germline, CDR1 SGHVS and CDR2 FNYEAQ.